What follows describes a single T cell receptor beta chain. What it recognizes is unknown. Healthy and HIV-negative, the adult donors had no recent acute infections or vaccinations. Splitting the CD4+ cells yielded a CD45RA+ naive subset and a CD45RA-negative memory subset. Data came from immunoSEQ multiplex PCR; TCRdb stores just in-frame clones and leaves some out. This table has 2,500,000 or so clones, around nine tenths appearing once. This CDR3 region has 15 residues. V was clipped by 4 bases and J by 6 bases, with 17 bases between them. CDR1 SNHLY and CDR2 FYNNEI come from the germline V gene. These data belong to a study of shared clonotypes between healthy human individuals. Study-wide results and caveats: Depth was large, yet rarefaction showed that sorted-subset sequencing was incomplete.

The material sequenced was naive CD4+ T cells sorted from blood. The sample's subset: CD45RA+ positively selected. This receptor was obtained from a young man in good health. The chain links TRBV2 to TRBJ2-3; TRBD2 might be the D (6 bases). The CDR3 DNA reads as TGTGCCAGCAGTGGGAGTTTTGGGGGAGGCGATACGCAGTATTTT. Amino acid sequence: CASSGSFGGGDTQYF.